Each of the 2 T cell receptor beta chains below was sequenced from the same sample in a study of metastatic and nonmetastatic thyroid tumors. Not a single patient had been given any form of treatment at any point before undergoing thyroid surgery. Through MiXCR, TCRdb re-clonotyped the PCR reads. The sample holds some 6,000 clones, about 16% seen once. Sequencing input: tumor tissue. These receptors all come from a male donor with papillary thyroid cancer or a benign thyroid nodule (not recorded which). Some clones in this sample may be carry-over from other donors' samples.

J is TRBJ1-5 and V is TRBV19; maybe TRBD1 (6 bases). This CDR3 comprises 14 residues. CDR1 is LNHDA and CDR2 is SQIVND in the germline V gene (reference sequence). The V gene lost 5 bases and the J gene lost 7 bases, with 15 bases spanning the gap. The CDR3 nucleotides are TGTGCCAGTAGTCGGGGGGGCGGCGTACAGCCCCAGCATTTT. Its protein is CASSRGGGVQPQHF.

Judged by abundance, this clone is medium-sized. The chain has TRBV6-1 and TRBJ1-6; the D gene is possibly TRBD1 (5 bases). CDR1 and CDR2 from the germline V gene are MNHNS and SASEGT. This CDR3 has 14 amino acids. V lost 8 bases, J lost 5 bases, and 13 bases lay in between. CDR3 region: CASSLTEDNSPLHF. Here the CDR3 DNA reads TGTGCCAGCTCCTTGACAGAGGATAATTCACCCCTCCACTTT.